Listed here is a single TCR beta chain. The antigen remains undetermined. The PCR was carried out with 60 Vbeta primers and 13 Jbeta primers. This table comes from immunoSEQ multiplex PCR, and its TCRdb copy is limited to in-frame clones, with some not included. Here the sample spans 150,000 to 200,000 clones, roughly three quarters being singletons. Germline V gene data show CDR1 as LNHDA and CDR2 as SQIVND (reference sequence). Trimming stripped 2 bases from V and 8 bases from J, with 16 bases between. The CDR3 totals 15 residues. This sample stems from a study of cytomegalovirus exposure and HLA in healthy donors. Whole-study results and caveats: A later analysis associated some 16,000 TCR beta sequences with HLA alleles at a 0.05 false discovery rate.

The receptor's source is a male donor in good health and CMV-seropositive. Material for sequencing was PBMCs. The gene calls are TRBV19 and TRBJ2-1, with a weak D call TRBD2 (6 bases). CDR3 sequence reads: CASSISSGPRYEQFF. The CDR3 DNA sequence: TGTGCCAGTAGTATAAGTAGCGGCCCCCGTTATGAGCAGTTCTTC. The full variable domain, its missing parts supplied by reference TRBV19 and TRBJ2-1, is DGGITQSPKYLFRKEGQNVTLSCEQNLNHDAMYWYRQDPGQGLRLIYYSQIVNDFQKGDIAEGYSVSREKKESFPLTVTSAQKNPTAFYLCASSISSGPRYEQFFGPGTRLTVL.